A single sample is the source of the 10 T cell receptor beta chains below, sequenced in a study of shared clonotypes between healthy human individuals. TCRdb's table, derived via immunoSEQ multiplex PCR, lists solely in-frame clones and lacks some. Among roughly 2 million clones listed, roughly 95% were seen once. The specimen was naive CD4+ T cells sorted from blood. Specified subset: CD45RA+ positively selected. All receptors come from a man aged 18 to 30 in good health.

CDR3 protein: CASGVAGAGEQYF. CDR3 coding DNA: TGTGCCAGCGGAGTGGCGGGAGCCGGCGAGCAGTACTTC. The genes are TRBV7-9 and TRBJ2-7; 7 nucleotides line up with TRBD2. From germline, CDR1 is SEHNR and CDR2 FQNEAQ (reference sequence). CDR3 size: 13 residues. V shed 8 bases and J 6 bases; nucleotides not matched to a gene: 10.

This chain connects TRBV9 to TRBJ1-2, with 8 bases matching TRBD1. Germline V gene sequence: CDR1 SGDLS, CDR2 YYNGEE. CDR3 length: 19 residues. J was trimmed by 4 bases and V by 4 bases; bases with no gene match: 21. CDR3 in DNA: TGTGCCAGCAGCCAGAGGGTCGGGCTAGGACAGGGCGTGGGCTATGGCTACACCTTC. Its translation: CASSQRVGLGQGVGYGYTF.

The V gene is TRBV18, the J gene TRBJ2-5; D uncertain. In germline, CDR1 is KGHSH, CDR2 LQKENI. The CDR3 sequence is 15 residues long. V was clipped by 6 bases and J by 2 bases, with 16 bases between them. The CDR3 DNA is TGTGCCAGCTCCCCGGTGACATCCTATCAAGAGACCCAGTACTTC. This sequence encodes CASSPVTSYQETQYF.

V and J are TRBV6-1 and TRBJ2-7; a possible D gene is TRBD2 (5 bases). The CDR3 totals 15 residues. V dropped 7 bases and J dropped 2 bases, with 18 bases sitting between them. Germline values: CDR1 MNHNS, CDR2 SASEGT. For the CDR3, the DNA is TGTGCCAGCACCCGAAGGACGGAGGTCACCTACGAGCAGTACTTC. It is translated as CASTRRTEVTYEQYF.

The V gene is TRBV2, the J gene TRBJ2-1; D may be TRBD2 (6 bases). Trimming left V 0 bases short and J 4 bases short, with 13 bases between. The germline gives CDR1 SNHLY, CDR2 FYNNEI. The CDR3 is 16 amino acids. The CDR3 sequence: CASSEAWRESYNEQFF. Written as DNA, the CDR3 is TGTGCCAGCAGTGAAGCCTGGAGGGAATCTTACAATGAGCAGTTCTTC. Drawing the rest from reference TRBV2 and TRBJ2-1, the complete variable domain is EPEVTQTPSHQVTQMGQEVILRCVPISNHLYFYWYRQILGQKVEFLVSFYNNEISEKSEIFDDQFSVERPDGSNFTLKIRSTKLEDSAMYFCASSEAWRESYNEQFFGPGTRLTVL.

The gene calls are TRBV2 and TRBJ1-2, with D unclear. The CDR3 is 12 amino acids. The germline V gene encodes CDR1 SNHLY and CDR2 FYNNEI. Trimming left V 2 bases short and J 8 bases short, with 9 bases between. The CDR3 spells CASSETTRGYTF. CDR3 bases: TGTGCCAGCAGTGAAACTACAAGGGGCTACACCTTC.

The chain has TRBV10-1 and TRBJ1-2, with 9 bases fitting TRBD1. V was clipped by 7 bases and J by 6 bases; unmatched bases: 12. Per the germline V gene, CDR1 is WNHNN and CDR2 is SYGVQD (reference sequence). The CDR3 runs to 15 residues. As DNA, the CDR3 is TGCGCCAGCATTCAGGTCGACAGGGGGGTAGATGGCTACACCTTC. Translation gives CASIQVDRGVDGYTF.

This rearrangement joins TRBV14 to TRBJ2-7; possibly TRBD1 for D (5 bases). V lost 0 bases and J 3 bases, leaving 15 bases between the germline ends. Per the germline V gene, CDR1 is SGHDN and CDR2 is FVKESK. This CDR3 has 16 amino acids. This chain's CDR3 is CASSQESGRVGYEQYF. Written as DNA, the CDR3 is TGTGCCAGCAGCCAAGAGTCGGGCAGGGTCGGCTACGAGCAGTACTTC.

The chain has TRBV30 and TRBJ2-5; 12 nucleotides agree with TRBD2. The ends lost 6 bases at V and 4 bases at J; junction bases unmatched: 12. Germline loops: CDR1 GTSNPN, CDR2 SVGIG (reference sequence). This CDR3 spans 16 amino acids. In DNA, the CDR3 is TGTGCCTGTACGACAGGGGGACTAGCGGGTCGAGAGACCCAGTACTTC. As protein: CACTTGGLAGRETQYF.

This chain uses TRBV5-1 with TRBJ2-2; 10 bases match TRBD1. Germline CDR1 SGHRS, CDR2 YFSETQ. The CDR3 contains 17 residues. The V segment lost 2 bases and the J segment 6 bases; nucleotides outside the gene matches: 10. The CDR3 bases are TGCGCCAGCAGCTTAAAAACCGGGACAGGGGATGCCGGGGAGCTGTTTTTT. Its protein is CASSLKTGTGDAGELFF.